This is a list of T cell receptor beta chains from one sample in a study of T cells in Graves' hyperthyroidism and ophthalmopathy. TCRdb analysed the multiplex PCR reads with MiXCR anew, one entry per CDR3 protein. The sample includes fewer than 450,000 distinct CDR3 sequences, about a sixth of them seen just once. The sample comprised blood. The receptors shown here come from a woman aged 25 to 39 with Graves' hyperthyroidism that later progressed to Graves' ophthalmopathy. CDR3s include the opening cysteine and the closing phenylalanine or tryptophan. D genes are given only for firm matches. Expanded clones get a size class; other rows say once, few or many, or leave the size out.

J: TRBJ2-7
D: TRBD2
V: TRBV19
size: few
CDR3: CASSMASGSPYEQYF
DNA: TGTGCCAGTAGTATGGCTAGCGGGAGCCCCTACGAGCAGTACTTC

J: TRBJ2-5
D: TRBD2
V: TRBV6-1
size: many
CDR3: CASSRGSGVSQETQYF
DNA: TGTGCCAGTTCTCGGGGGAGCGGGGTTTCCCAAGAGACCCAGTACTTC

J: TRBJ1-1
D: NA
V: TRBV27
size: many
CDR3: CASRDRQPLTEAFF
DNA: TGTGCCAGCAGAGACAGACAGCCCTTGACTGAAGCTTTCTTT

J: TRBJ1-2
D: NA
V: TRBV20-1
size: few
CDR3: CSARDTGSLNYGYTF
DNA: TGCAGTGCTAGAGATACAGGGAGCCTCAACTATGGCTACACCTTC

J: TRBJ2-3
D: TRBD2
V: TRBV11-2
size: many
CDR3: CASSLGLGGGGTDTQYF
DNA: TGTGCCAGCAGCTTAGGTTTGGGCGGGGGGGGCACAGATACGCAGTATTTT

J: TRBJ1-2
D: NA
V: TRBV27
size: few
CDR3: CASSLQGSDYGYTF
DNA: TGTGCCAGCAGTCTACAGGGTTCAGACTATGGCTACACCTTC

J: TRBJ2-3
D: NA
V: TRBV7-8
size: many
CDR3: CASSLVYREVTDTQYF
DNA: TGTGCCAGCAGCTTAGTATATCGGGAAGTCACAGATACGCAGTATTTT

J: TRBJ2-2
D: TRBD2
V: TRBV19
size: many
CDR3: CASSFIGLAGGTGELFF
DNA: TGTGCCAGTAGTTTCATCGGACTAGCGGGGGGCACCGGGGAGCTGTTTTTT

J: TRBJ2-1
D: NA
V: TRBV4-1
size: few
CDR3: CASSQERRLKGNEQFF
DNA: TGCGCCAGCAGCCAAGAAAGACGGTTAAAAGGCAATGAGCAGTTCTTC

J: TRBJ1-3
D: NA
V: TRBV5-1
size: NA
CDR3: CASSPTISSGNTIYF
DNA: TGCGCCAGCAGCCCCACCATTAGCTCTGGAAACACCATATATTTT

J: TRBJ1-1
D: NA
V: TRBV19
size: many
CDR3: CASSTPDANAFF
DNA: TGTGCCAGTAGTACCCCCGACGCTAACGCTTTCTTT

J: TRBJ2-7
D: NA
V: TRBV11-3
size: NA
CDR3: CASGPPAGYEQYF
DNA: TGTGCCAGCGGCCCTCCAGCAGGCTACGAGCAGTACTTC

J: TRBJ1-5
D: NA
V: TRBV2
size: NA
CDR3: CASGAVDYQPQHF
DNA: TGTGCCAGCGGTGCGGTAGATTATCAGCCCCAGCATTTT

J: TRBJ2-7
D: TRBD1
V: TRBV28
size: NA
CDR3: CASSPPGTGGIYEQYF
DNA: TGTGCCAGCAGTCCCCCGGGGACAGGGGGCATTTACGAGCAGTACTTC

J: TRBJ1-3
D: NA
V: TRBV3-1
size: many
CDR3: CASSQAGDTIYF
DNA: TGTGCCAGCAGCCAAGCTGGGGACACCATATATTTT

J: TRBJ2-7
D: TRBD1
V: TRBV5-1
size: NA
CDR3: CASSMDRGWSYEQYF
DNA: TGCGCCAGCAGCATGGACAGGGGTTGGTCCTACGAGCAGTACTTC

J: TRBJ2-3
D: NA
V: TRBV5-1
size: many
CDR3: CASSFNQRRITDTQYF
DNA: TGCGCCAGCAGCTTTAATCAGAGGAGAATCACAGATACGCAGTATTTT

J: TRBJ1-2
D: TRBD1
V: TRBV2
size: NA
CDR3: CASQGAGGDYGYTF
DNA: TGTGCCAGTCAGGGGGCAGGGGGCGACTATGGCTACACCTTC

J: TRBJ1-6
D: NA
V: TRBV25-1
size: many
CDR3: CASSDLGNSPLHF
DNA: TGTGCCAGCAGTGACCTTGGGAATTCACCCCTCCACTTT

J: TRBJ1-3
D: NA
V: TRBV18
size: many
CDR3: CASSPQGSGNTIYF
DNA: TGTGCCAGCTCGCCACAGGGTTCCGGAAACACCATATATTTT

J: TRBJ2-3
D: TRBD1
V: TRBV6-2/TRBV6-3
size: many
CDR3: CASSYSQDRGVVDTQYF
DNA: TGTGCCAGCAGTTATTCACAGGACAGGGGAGTCGTAGATACGCAGTATTTT

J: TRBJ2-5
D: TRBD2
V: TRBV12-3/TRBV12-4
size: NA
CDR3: CASSSRTSGREETQYF
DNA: TGTGCCAGCAGTTCGAGGACTAGCGGGAGGGAAGAGACCCAGTACTTC

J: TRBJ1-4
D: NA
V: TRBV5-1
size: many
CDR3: CASSLLGVDEKLFF
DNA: TGCGCCAGCAGCTTGCTTGGTGTCGATGAAAAACTGTTTTTT

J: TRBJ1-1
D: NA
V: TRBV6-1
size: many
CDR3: CASSFGLRTEAFF
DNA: TGTGCCAGCAGTTTCGGGTTGAGGACTGAAGCTTTCTTT

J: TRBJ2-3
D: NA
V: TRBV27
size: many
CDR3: CASSLQGGTPDTQYF
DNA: TGTGCCAGCAGTTTACAGGGGGGTACCCCAGATACGCAGTATTTT

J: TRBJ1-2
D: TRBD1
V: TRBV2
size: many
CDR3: CASRPKTGTINYGYTF
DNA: TGTGCCAGCAGACCCAAGACAGGGACTATTAACTATGGCTACACCTTC

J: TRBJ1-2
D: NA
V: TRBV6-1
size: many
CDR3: CASEVYRGDYGYTF
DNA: TGTGCCAGCGAGGTCTACCGGGGGGACTATGGCTACACCTTC

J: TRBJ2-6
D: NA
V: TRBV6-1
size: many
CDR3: CASTLIIEEANVLTF
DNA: TGTGCCAGCACACTAATAATTGAGGAGGCCAACGTCCTGACTTTC

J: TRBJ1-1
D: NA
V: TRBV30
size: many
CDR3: CAWSLTGNTEAFF
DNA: TGTGCCTGGAGTTTGACAGGGAACACTGAAGCTTTCTTT

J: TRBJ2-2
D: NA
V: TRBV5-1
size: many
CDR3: CASSRDGWTGELFF
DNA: TGCGCCAGCAGCCGGGACGGATGGACCGGGGAGCTGTTTTTT

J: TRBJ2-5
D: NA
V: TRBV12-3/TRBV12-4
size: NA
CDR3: CASSGIGETQYF
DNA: TGTGCCAGCAGTGGGATTGGGGAGACCCAGTACTTC

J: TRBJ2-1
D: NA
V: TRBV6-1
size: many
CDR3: CASSFVRAHEQFF
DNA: TGTGCCAGCAGTTTCGTTCGGGCGCACGAGCAGTTCTTC

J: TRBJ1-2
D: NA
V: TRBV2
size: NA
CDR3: CASSVAGYGYTF
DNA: TGTGCCAGCAGCGTGGCGGGCTATGGCTACACCTTC

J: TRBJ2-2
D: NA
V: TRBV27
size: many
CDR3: CASGYPRGTGELFF
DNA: TGTGCCAGCGGTTACCCCAGGGGTACCGGGGAGCTGTTTTTT

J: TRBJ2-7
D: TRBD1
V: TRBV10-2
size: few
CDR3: CASMIDRGPSYEQYF
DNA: TGCGCCAGCATGATCGACAGGGGGCCCTCCTACGAGCAGTACTTC

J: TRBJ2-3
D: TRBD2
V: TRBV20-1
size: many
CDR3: CSARGPASGGADTQYF
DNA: TGCAGTGCTAGAGGGCCTGCTAGCGGGGGTGCAGATACGCAGTATTTT

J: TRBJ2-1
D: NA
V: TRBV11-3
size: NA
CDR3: CASSLRASSYNEQFF
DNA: TGTGCCAGCAGCTTACGGGCGAGCTCCTACAATGAGCAGTTCTTC

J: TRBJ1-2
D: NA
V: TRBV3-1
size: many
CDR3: CASSLDHALGRYGYTF
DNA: TGTGCCAGCAGCCTCGATCACGCCCTTGGACGCTATGGCTACACCTTC

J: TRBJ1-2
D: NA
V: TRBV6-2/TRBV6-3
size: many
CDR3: CASSNREYGYTF
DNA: TGTGCCAGTTCCAACAGGGAGTATGGCTACACCTTC

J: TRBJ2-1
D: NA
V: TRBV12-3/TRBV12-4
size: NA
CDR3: CASSIDGTGDEQFF
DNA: TGTGCCAGCAGTATAGACGGGACGGGGGATGAGCAGTTCTTC

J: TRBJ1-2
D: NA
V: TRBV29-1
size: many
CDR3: CSVHGGEGKHYGYTF
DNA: TGCAGCGTCCACGGAGGAGAGGGGAAACACTATGGCTACACCTTC

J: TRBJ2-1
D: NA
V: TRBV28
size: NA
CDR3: CASTVPRGSDNEQFF
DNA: TGTGCCAGCACCGTGCCTCGAGGTAGCGACAATGAGCAGTTCTTC

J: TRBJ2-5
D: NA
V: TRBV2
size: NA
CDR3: CASSEEVETQYF
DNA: TGTGCCAGCAGTGAGGAGGTGGAGACCCAGTACTTC

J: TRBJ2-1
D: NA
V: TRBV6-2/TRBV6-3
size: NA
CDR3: CASSYSTPYNEQFF
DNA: TGTGCCAGCAGTTACAGCACTCCCTACAATGAGCAGTTCTTC

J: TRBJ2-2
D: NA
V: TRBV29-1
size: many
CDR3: CSAGEGNTGELFF
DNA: TGCAGTGCTGGAGAGGGTAACACCGGGGAGCTGTTTTTT

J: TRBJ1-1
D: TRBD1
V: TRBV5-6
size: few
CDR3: CASSTGTDSPTEAFF
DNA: TGTGCCAGCAGCACGGGGACAGATTCCCCCACTGAAGCTTTCTTT

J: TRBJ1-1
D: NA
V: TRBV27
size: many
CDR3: CASTPRKGKMNTEAFF
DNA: TGTGCCAGCACCCCCAGGAAAGGGAAAATGAACACTGAAGCTTTCTTT

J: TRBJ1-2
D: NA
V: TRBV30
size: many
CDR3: CAWAKDSTGYTF
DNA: TGTGCCTGGGCCAAGGACAGCACTGGCTACACCTTC

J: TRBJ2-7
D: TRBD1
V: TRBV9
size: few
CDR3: CASSVRDRAIEQYF
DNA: TGTGCCAGCAGCGTTCGAGACAGGGCTATCGAGCAGTACTTC

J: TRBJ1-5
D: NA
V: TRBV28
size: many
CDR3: CASSPVSDNQPQHF
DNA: TGTGCCAGCAGTCCTGTATCGGACAATCAGCCCCAGCATTTT

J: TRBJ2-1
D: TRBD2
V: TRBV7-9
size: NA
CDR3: CASSRTSGVDEQFF
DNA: TGTGCCAGCAGTCGGACTAGCGGCGTCGATGAGCAGTTCTTC

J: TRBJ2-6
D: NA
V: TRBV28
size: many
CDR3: CASSLSGSGANVLTF
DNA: TGTGCCAGCAGTTTATCAGGGTCCGGGGCCAACGTCCTGACTTTC

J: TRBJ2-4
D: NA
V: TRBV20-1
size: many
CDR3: CSARGKFKNIQYF
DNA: TGCAGTGCTAGGGGCAAGTTCAAAAACATTCAGTACTTC

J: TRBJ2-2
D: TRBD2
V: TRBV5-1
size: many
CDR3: CASSSAGGNTGELFF
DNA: TGCGCCAGCAGCTCAGCGGGGGGGAACACCGGGGAGCTGTTTTTT

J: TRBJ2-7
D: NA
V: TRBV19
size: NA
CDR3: CASSMRGGDLTRIYEQYF
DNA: TGTGCCAGTAGTATGAGGGGCGGAGACCTCACGCGAATCTACGAGCAGTACTTC

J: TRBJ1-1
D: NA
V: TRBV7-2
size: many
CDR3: CASSLSNLDTEAFF
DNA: TGTGCCAGCAGCTTATCAAACCTGGACACTGAAGCTTTCTTT

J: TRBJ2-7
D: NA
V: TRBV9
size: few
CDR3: CASSVAGSNSYEQYF
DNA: TGTGCCAGCAGCGTAGCCGGGTCCAATTCCTACGAGCAGTACTTC

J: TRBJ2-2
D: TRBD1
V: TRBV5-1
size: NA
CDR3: CASSWDSRAAGELFF
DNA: TGCGCCAGCAGCTGGGACAGTCGAGCGGCCGGGGAGCTGTTTTTT

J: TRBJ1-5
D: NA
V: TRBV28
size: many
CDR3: CASSFPLGNSNQPQHF
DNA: TGTGCCAGCAGTTTTCCCCTCGGGAATAGCAATCAGCCCCAGCATTTT

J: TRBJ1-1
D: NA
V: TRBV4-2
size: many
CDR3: CASSQVWARMNTEAFF
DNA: TGTGCCAGCAGCCAAGTATGGGCCAGAATGAACACTGAAGCTTTCTTT